Shown below are 7 T cell receptor beta chains from a single sample sequenced in a study of blood T cell repertoires in COVID-19. The table came from immunoSEQ multiplex PCR; TCRdb's copy has only in-frame clones and leaves some out. Here the sample spans 350,000 to 400,000 clones, around 92% being singletons. Sequences were obtained from PBMCs or T cells enriched from blood (not recorded which). The receptors come from a woman between 25 and 40 years old who had recovered from COVID-19.

This chain uses TRBV6-5 with TRBJ2-6; the D gene is possibly TRBD2 (6 bases). The germline V gene encodes CDR1 MNHEY and CDR2 SVGAGI. V was clipped by 8 bases and J by 2 bases, with 13 bases between them. The CDR3 has 15 amino acids. The CDR3 is CASRFGEAGANVLTF. CDR3 sequence (DNA): TGTGCCAGCCGTTTTGGGGAGGCTGGGGCCAACGTCCTGACTTTC.

V usage is TRBV7-2 and J usage is TRBJ1-2; no clear D. There are 14 residues in the CDR3. CDR1 is SGHTA, CDR2 FQGNSA, per germline. Trimming left V 2 bases short and J 2 bases short, with 9 bases between. The CDR3 DNA follows: TGTGCCAGCAGCTTAAATTCTGTGAACTATGGCTACACCTTC. Amino acids: CASSLNSVNYGYTF.

J is TRBJ2-1 and V is TRBV5-8; 10 nucleotides agree with TRBD2. The CDR3 is 15 residues long. V gave up 3 bases and J gave up 4 bases; unmatched junction bases: 4. Germline CDR1 and CDR2: SGHTS and YDEGEE. In DNA form, the CDR3 reads TGTGCCAGCAGCTCCTTAGCGGGAGGTTACAATGAGCAGTTCTTC. Its translation: CASSSLAGGYNEQFF.

The chain joins TRBV18 to TRBJ1-5; TRBD1 matches 10 bases. CDR3 size: 15 residues. The germline V gene has CDR1 KGHSH and CDR2 LQKENI. J gave up 5 bases and V 3 bases, and 4 bases lay outside the gene matches. In DNA form, the CDR3 reads TGTGCCAGCTCACCCCGGACAGGGGGAGATCAGCCCCAGCATTTT. Its protein product is CASSPRTGGDQPQHF.

This rearrangement joins TRBV6-5 to TRBJ1-3; D gene uncertain. Germline CDR1 MNHEY, CDR2 SVGAGI. V gave up 5 bases and J gave up 1 base, with 9 bases separating them. The CDR3 sequence is 14 residues long. The CDR3 DNA sequence: TGTGCCAGCAGTCGCGGAGTTTCTGGAAACACCATATATTTT. Translation: CASSRGVSGNTIYF.

In this sample, this clone turned up once. The gene calls are TRBV6-5 and TRBJ1-1; maybe TRBD1 (6 bases). The V end was cut by 5 bases, the J end by 0 bases, with 13 bases between. The CDR3 is 15 residues long. Germline V gives CDR1 MNHEY, CDR2 SVGAGI. DNA of the CDR3: TGTGCCAGCAGTATCAGGGGATTAATGAACACTGAAGCTTTCTTT. Amino acids: CASSIRGLMNTEAFF.

This chain links TRBV27 with TRBJ1-6, with 9 bases aligning to TRBD1. CDR3 length: 19 residues. After removal of 7 bases from V and 0 bases from J, the junction contained 13 bases not matched to a gene. Germline V gene lookup returns CDR1 MNHEY and CDR2 SMNVEV (reference sequence). The CDR3 here is CASNEKGQGTFSYNSPLHF. The CDR3 bases are TGTGCCAGCAATGAAAAGGGACAGGGAACCTTCTCCTATAATTCACCCCTCCACTTT.